This T cell receptor beta chain was identified during a study of Ad26.COV2.S vaccination and SARS-CoV-2 variants. Study-wide results and limits: Relative to placebo recipients, vaccine recipients exhibited elevated spike-specific TCR breadth.

As to this clone: What it binds is unknown.

J was trimmed by 5 bases and V by 4 bases; bases with no gene match: 5. The CDR3 sequence is 14 residues long. Germline V lookup: CDR1 LGHNA, CDR2 YNFKEQ. Measured with immunoSEQ multiplex PCR; TCRdb has only the in-frame clones, and not every one. The sample yields around 100,000 clones, around 82% seen once. Source: peripheral blood, taken after recovery from COVID-19. This TCR was recovered from a human donor who had recovered from COVID-19. V usage is TRBV4-2 and J usage is TRBJ2-5; 9 positions agree with TRBD2. The CDR3 coding sequence is TGTGCCAGCAGCCCCATAGCGGGGGAGGAGACCCAGTACTTC. This encodes CASSPIAGEETQYF.